This T cell receptor beta chain appears in the sequencing data of a study of cytomegalovirus exposure and HLA in healthy donors. Study-wide findings and caveats: Testing in vitro showed a few CMV-associated chains specific for CMV antigens.

In the PCR, 60 Vbeta and 13 Jbeta primers were used. Profiling relied on immunoSEQ multiplex PCR, and the TCRdb table lists in-frame clones only, not all of them. Counted here are 100,000 or so clones, under 85% occurring once; the ten biggest clones make up 6.5% to 9.5%. Regarding this clone: Its antigen is undetermined.

The sample taken for sequencing was PBMCs. The TCR comes from a woman aged 40 to 49 in good health and CMV-seropositive.

CDR3 residues: CASSSTTGLPNEKLFF. The CDR3 DNA is TGTGCCAGCAGCTCAACGACAGGGCTTCCTAATGAAAAACTGTTTTTT. V gene TRBV7-9 combines with J gene TRBJ1-4, with 7 positions matching TRBD1. CDR1 and CDR2 from the germline V gene are SEHNR and FQNEAQ (reference sequence). V was clipped by 4 bases and J by 3 bases; unmatched bases: 8. This CDR3 is built from 16 residues.